This T cell receptor beta chain was sequenced in a study of patients and donors after allogeneic stem cell transplantation. Per the germline V gene, CDR1 is MNHNS and CDR2 is SASEGT. The CDR3 runs to 13 residues. The V end was cut by 6 bases, the J end by 2 bases, with 11 bases between. One entry per CDR3 protein, called by TCRdb with MiXCR from the RT-PCR reads. Among 70,000 to 95,000 distinct CDR3 sequences listed, 5% were seen once. This chain uses TRBV6-1 with TRBJ2-7, with D hard to call. Sample: blood, either unsorted or a sorted T cell fraction (not recorded which). This TCR was sampled from a human donor who was either an allogeneic HSCT recipient or a stem cell or donor lymphocyte infusion donor (not recorded which). It is not recorded whose cells these are; they may come from a transplant donor. CDR3 sequence (DNA): TGTGCCAGCAGAGGGCCCTTTCCCTACGAGCAGTACTTC. It translates to CASRGPFPYEQYF.